This TCR beta chain was found in a study of T cells in Graves' hyperthyroidism and ophthalmopathy. RNA transcripts gave rise to amplified TCR beta CDR3 regions. An initial round of RT-PCR targeting the TCR CDR3 relied on the HTBI primer set. TCRdb re-called the multiplex PCR reads with MiXCR, one entry per CDR3 protein. Altogether more than 150,000 distinct CDR3 sequences are present, about a sixth being singletons, with the ten largest covering 25% to 35%. This clonotype was seen at least ten times. This CDR3 comprises 13 residues. V lost 1 base to trimming and J lost 6 bases, with 10 bases between them. The V gene's germline CDR1 is SGHTA and CDR2 FQGNSA.

The specimen was blood. The chain has TRBV7-2 and TRBJ2-7; D not certain. The sequence was collected from a woman aged 50 to 65 with Graves' hyperthyroidism. CDR3 loop: CASSLDQSGEQYF. CDR3 nucleotide sequence: TGTGCCAGCAGCTTAGACCAGTCTGGCGAGCAGTACTTC. The full variable domain, completed using reference TRBV7-2 and TRBJ2-7, is GAGVSQSPSNKVTEKGKDVELRCDPISGHTALYWYRQSLGQGLEFLIYFQGNSAPDKSGLPSDRFSAERTGGSVSTLTIQRTQQEDSAVYLCASSLDQSGEQYFGPGTRLTVT.